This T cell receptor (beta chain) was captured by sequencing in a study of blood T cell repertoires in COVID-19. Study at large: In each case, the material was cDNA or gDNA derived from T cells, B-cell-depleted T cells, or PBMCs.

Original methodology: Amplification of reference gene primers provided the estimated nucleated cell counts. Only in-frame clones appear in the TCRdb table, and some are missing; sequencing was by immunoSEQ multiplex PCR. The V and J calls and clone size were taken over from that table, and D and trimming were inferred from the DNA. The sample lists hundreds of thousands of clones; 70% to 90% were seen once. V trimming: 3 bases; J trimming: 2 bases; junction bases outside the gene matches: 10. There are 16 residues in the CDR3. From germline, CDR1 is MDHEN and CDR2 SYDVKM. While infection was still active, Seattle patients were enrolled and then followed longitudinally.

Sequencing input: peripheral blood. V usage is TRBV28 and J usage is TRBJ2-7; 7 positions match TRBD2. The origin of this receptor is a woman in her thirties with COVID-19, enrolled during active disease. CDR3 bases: TGTGCCAGCAGTTTTCGGGGAGGGGAATTAACCTACGAGCAGTACTTC. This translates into CASSFRGGELTYEQYF.